The 11 T cell receptor beta chains listed next were all sequenced from one sample in a study of cytomegalovirus exposure and HLA in healthy donors. Researchers ran the PCR with 60 Vbeta and 13 Jbeta primers. Data came from immunoSEQ multiplex PCR; TCRdb stores just in-frame clones and leaves some out. The sample has some 150,000 clones; less than 90% are singletons. The sample comprised PBMCs. These receptors came from a boy aged 2 to 10 in good health and CMV-seronegative.

This clone has only one observation. One end of the junction varies from germline; a read error may be responsible. The V and J genes are TRBV7-9 and TRBJ2-3; perhaps TRBD1 as D (6 bases). This CDR3 is 17 amino acids long. The germline gives CDR1 SEHNR, CDR2 FQNEAQ (reference sequence). CDR3 sequence (DNA): TGTTCCAGCAGCCCTCCGGGAATATGGACAGATGTAGATACGCAGTATTTT. Protein sequence: CSSSPPGIWTDVDTQYF. The whole variable domain, filled in from reference TRBV7-9 and TRBJ2-3, reads DTGVSQNPRHKITKRGQNVTFRCDPISEHNRLYWYRQTLGQGPEFLTYFQNEAQLEKSRLLSDRFSAERPKGSFSTLEIQRTEQGDSAMYLCSSSPPGIWTDVDTQYFGPGTRLTVL.

This clone showed up just a few times. The chain links TRBV28 to TRBJ2-3, with TRBD2 identical over 14 bases. Germline V lookup: CDR1 MDHEN, CDR2 SYDVKM. The CDR3 loop spans 17 amino acids. The V and J ends lost 4 bases and 4 bases, in that order; junction bases with no gene match: 7. CDR3 DNA: TGTGCCAGCAGTTCCCGAAGACTAGCGGGAGGGGCAGATACGCAGTATTTT. Its translation: CASSSRRLAGGADTQYF.

This clone showed up just once. The V gene is TRBV5-1, the J gene TRBJ2-7; 10 bases align to TRBD2. CDR1 is SGHRS and CDR2 is YFSETQ in the germline V gene. V lost 3 bases, J lost 4 bases, and 4 bases stayed unmatched. CDR3 length equals 14 residues. The CDR3 loop is CASSSSGGAYEQYF. The CDR3 region has the DNA TGCGCCAGCAGCTCCAGCGGGGGGGCGTACGAGCAGTACTTC.

This clone was found once. The V and J genes are TRBV21-1 and TRBJ2-7; TRBD1 reflects the table's D call only, with no check against the DNA. TRBV21-1 is a documented pseudogene. The CDR3 consists of 17 residues. CDR3 region: CASSTRGRDRVVGEQYF. In DNA form, the CDR3 reads TGTGCCAGCAGCACCAGAGGACGGGACAGGGTCGTGGGCGAGCAGTACTTC.

The rearrangement uses TRBV2 and TRBJ2-5, with TRBD2 as a possible D gene (5 bases). This CDR3 contains 13 residues. V gave up 6 bases and J gave up 5 bases, with 13 bases separating them. Per germline, CDR1 SNHLY and CDR2 FYNNEI. This CDR3 is CASRRTLVETQYF. CDR3 bases: TGTGCCAGCAGGAGGACTCTCGTTGAGACCCAGTACTTC.

The genes are TRBV7-6 and TRBJ2-3, with 16 bases matching TRBD2. Germline CDR1 reads SGHVS; CDR2 reads FNYEAQ. The V segment lost 5 bases and the J segment 0 bases; nucleotides outside the gene matches: 8. The CDR3 loop spans 19 amino acids. CDR3 protein: CASSLSPGLAGGSTDTQYF. For the CDR3, the DNA is TGTGCCAGCAGCCTATCTCCGGGACTAGCGGGAGGGAGCACAGATACGCAGTATTTT.

CDR3 coding DNA: TGTGCCAGCAGCTTAACTTTCCAGCGGAACCCCTACAATGAGCAGTTCTTC. This encodes CASSLTFQRNPYNEQFF. The V call is TRBV7-3, the J call TRBJ2-1; TRBD2 might be the D (5 bases). The germline CDR1 and CDR2 sequences are SGHTA and FQGTGA. The CDR3 length is 17 residues. V was cut by 0 bases and J by 2 bases, with 14 bases left in between.

The chain is built from TRBV6-5 and TRBJ1-2; 7 nucleotides align to TRBD1. This CDR3 region has 14 residues. Germline CDR1 and CDR2: MNHEY and SVGAGI. The V gene end was trimmed by 5 bases and the J gene end by 8 bases; junction bases not matched to a gene: 11. CDR3 DNA: TGTGCCAGCAGTCCGACAGGGATCCTCCTAGGCTACACCTTC. It yields the protein CASSPTGILLGYTF.

This clone turned up a few times. This rearrangement joins TRBV6-6 to TRBJ2-7; D is ambiguous. The CDR3 is 11 amino acids. The germline V gene has CDR1 MNHNY and CDR2 SVGAGI (reference sequence). V gave up 5 bases and J gave up 7 bases, with 9 bases separating them. CDR3 nucleotides: TGTGCCAGCAGTCTACAGTTGGAGCAGTACTTC. Translated: CASSLQLEQYF.

This clone was counted between two and nine times. The genes are TRBV2 and TRBJ1-1; D is unclear. This CDR3 spans 12 amino acids. CDR1 and CDR2 (germline): SNHLY, FYNNEI. Trimming pared 3 bases from V and 5 bases from J, leaving 7 bases between. The CDR3 nucleotides read TGTGCCAGCAGTGATCTCGGGACTGAAGCTTTCTTT. It specifies CASSDLGTEAFF.

The gene calls are TRBV2 and TRBJ2-7; 10 positions agree with TRBD2. Germline assignment: CDR1 SNHLY and CDR2 FYNNEI. This CDR3 has 12 amino acids. Trimming at V came to 9 bases and at J to 6 bases, leaving 5 bases not matched to a gene. In nucleotides, the CDR3 is TGTGCCAGTCTAGCGGGGGTACGCGAGCAGTACTTC. The encoded protein is CASLAGVREQYF. Using reference TRBV2 and TRBJ2-7 for the parts outside the CDR3, the full variable domain is EPEVTQTPSHQVTQMGQEVILRCVPISNHLYFYWYRQILGQKVEFLVSFYNNEISEKSEIFDDQFSVERPDGSNFTLKIRSTKLEDSAMYFCASLAGVREQYFGPGTRLTVT.